This TCR beta chain was sequenced during a study of T cells after yellow fever vaccination. Making TCR cDNA involved 5'RACE template switching, which added UMIs and a universal primer site. Each CDR3 protein gets one entry after TCRdb re-called the 5' RACE reads with MiXCR. Here the sample spans about 320,000 distinct CDR3 sequences, 3.5% to 4.5% being singletons. This CDR3 spans 17 amino acids. The trim removed 6 bases at V and 5 bases at J, leaving 11 bases unmatched. As concerns this clonotype: Its antigen is not identified.

Findings of the study overall: By day 5 rather than day 15, the secondary response had peaked, though it was weaker. Clones that expanded after primary vaccination mostly reappeared after the booster (96% CD4, approximately 85% CD8).

This specimen consisted of PBMCs, obtained 15 days after the yellow fever booster vaccination. The receptor comes from a man younger than 35 who received the YFV17D yellow fever vaccine. The gene calls are TRBV23-1 and TRBJ2-2; 11 bases agree with TRBD1. TRBV23-1 is an ORF, with its function uncertain. The CDR3 nucleotides are TGCGCCAGCAGCCAAAGGACAGGGGGCGCATTGACCGGGGAGCTGTTTTTT. Its translation is CASSQRTGGALTGELFF.